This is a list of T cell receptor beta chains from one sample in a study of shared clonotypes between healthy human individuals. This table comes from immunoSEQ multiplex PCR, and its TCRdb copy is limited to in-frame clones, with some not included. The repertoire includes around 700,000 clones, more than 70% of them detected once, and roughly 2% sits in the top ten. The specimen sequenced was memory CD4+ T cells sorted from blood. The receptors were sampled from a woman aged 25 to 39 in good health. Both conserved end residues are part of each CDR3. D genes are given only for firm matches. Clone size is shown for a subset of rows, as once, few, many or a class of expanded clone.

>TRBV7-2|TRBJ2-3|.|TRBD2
CASSQFSGTSTDTQYF
TGTGCCAGCAGCCAATTTAGCGGGACTAGCACAGATACGCAGTATTTT
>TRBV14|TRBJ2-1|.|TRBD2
CASSPVLAGVLYNEQFF
TGTGCCAGCAGCCCCGTACTAGCGGGAGTTCTCTACAATGAGCAGTTCTTC
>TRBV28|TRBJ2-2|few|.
CAVGGFSTGELFF
TGTGCCGTTGGCGGGTTCAGCACCGGGGAGCTGTTTTTT
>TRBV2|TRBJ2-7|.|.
CASTRTDPYEQYF
TGTGCCAGCACCAGGACGGATCCATACGAGCAGTACTTC
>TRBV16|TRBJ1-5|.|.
CASSQWRRGHPQPQHF
TGTGCCAGCAGCCAATGGCGAAGGGGCCATCCTCAGCCCCAGCATTTT
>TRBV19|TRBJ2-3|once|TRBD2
CASSIYAGTSGPTDTQYF
TGTGCCAGTAGTATCTATGCCGGGACTAGCGGGCCCACAGATACGCAGTATTTT
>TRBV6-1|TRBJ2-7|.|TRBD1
CASRDRDRGSYEQYF
TGTGCCAGCAGAGACCGGGACAGGGGATCCTACGAGCAGTACTTC
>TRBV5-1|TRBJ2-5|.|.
CASSLGGGEETQYF
TGCGCCAGCAGCTTGGGCGGGGGCGAAGAGACCCAGTACTTC
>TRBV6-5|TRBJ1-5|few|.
CASSLRMVGGEQPQHF
TGTGCCAGCAGTTTACGAATGGTGGGGGGGGAACAGCCCCAGCATTTT
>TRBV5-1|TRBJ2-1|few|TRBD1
CASSVDRVAYNEQFF
TGCGCCAGCAGCGTCGACAGGGTGGCTTACAATGAGCAGTTCTTC
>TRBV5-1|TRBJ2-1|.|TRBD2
CASSLAPGLADNEQFF
TGCGCCAGCAGCTTGGCCCCCGGGCTAGCGGACAATGAGCAGTTCTTC
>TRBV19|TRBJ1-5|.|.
CASSPGTDTRWPQHF
TGTGCCAGTAGTCCGGGGACTGACACCCGCTGGCCCCAGCATTTT
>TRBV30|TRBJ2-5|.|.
CAWSLGETQYF
TGTGCCTGGAGTCTGGGAGAGACCCAGTACTTC
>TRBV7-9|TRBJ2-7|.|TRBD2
CASSLLAGTYEQYF
TGTGCCAGCAGCTTACTAGCGGGAACCTACGAGCAGTACTTC
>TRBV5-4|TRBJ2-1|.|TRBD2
CASSLTSAGVNEQFF
TGTGCCAGCAGCTTAACGTCGGCGGGAGTGAATGAGCAGTTCTTC
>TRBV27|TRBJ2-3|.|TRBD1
CASSLGTGTVGTQYF
TGTGCCAGCAGTTTAGGGACCGGGACAGTCGGTACGCAGTATTTT
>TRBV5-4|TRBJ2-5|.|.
CASSPRGGATETQYF
TGTGCCAGCAGCCCCCGGGGCGGTGCGACAGAGACCCAGTACTTC
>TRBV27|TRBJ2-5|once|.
CASSTGPWGETQYF
TGTGCCAGCAGTACGGGGCCTTGGGGGGAGACCCAGTACTTC
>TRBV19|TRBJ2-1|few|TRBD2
CASSIERGEQFF
TGTGCCAGTAGTATCGAGCGGGGTGAGCAGTTCTTC
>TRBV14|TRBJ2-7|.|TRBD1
CASSKRGTGDLEQYF
TGTGCCAGCAGCAAACGGGGGACAGGCGACCTCGAGCAGTACTTC
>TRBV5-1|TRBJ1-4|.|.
CASSSRETTNEKLFF
TGCGCCAGCAGTTCACGGGAGACAACTAATGAAAAACTGTTTTTT
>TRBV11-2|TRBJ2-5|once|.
CASSLERGYQETQYF
TGTGCCAGCAGCTTAGAGAGGGGGTACCAAGAGACCCAGTACTTC
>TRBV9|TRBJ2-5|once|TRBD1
CASSPRTGATQETQYF
TGTGCCAGCAGCCCACGGACAGGGGCAACCCAAGAGACCCAGTACTTC
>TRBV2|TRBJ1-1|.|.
CASRTRASNTEAFF
TGTGCCAGCAGGACCAGGGCGTCCAACACTGAAGCTTTCTTT
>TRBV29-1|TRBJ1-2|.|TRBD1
CSVGDRSNYGYTF
TGCAGCGTGGGGGACAGGTCTAACTATGGCTACACCTTC
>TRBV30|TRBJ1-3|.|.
CACPQAPSGNTIYF
TGTGCCTGCCCACAGGCCCCCTCTGGAAACACCATATATTTT
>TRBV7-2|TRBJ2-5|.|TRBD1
CASSLVFRGRHRQETQYF
TGTGCCAGCAGCTTAGTTTTCAGGGGGCGGCACAGGCAAGAGACCCAGTACTTC
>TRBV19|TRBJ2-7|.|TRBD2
CASSILAGSSYEQYF
TGTGCCAGTAGTATACTAGCGGGAAGCTCCTACGAGCAGTACTTC
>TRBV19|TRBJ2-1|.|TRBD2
CASSRPPAGGYYNEQFF
TGTGCCAGTAGTCGTCCCCCAGCGGGAGGTTATTACAATGAGCAGTTCTTC
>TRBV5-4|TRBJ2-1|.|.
CASSLRWDGMYNEQFF
TGTGCCAGCAGCTTGCGTTGGGACGGGATGTACAATGAGCAGTTCTTC
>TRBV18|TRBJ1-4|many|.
CASSPDTENEKLFF
TGTGCCAGCTCACCCGACACTGAGAATGAAAAACTGTTTTTT
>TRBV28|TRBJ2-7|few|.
CASSFPGTTTSGEQYF
TGTGCCAGCAGTTTTCCCGGGACCACGACATCCGGCGAGCAGTACTTC
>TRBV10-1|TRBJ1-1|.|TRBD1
CASSEDPGGVTEAFF
TGCGCCAGCAGTGAGGATCCAGGGGGAGTCACTGAAGCTTTCTTT
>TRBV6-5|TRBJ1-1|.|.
CASSYLRQGNTEAFF
TGTGCCAGCAGTTACTTGCGGCAGGGGAACACTGAAGCTTTCTTT
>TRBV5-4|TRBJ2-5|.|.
CASSLEPGEALKTQYF
TGTGCCAGCAGCTTGGAACCAGGGGAGGCCCTAAAGACCCAGTACTTC
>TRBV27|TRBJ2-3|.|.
CASTSHRDTQYF
TGTGCCAGCACATCTCATCGAGATACGCAGTATTTT
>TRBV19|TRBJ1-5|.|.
CASSVQVGQPQHF
TGTGCCAGTAGCGTACAGGTAGGCCAGCCCCAGCATTTT
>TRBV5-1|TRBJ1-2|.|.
CASSPRTGNYGYTF
TGCGCCAGCAGCCCTAGGACGGGCAACTATGGCTACACCTTC
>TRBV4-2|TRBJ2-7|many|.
CASSRRPEAGYEQYF
TGTGCCAGCAGCCGCAGACCGGAGGCGGGCTACGAGCAGTACTTC
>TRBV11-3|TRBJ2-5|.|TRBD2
CASSMGLAGGVQETQYF
TGTGCCAGCAGCATGGGACTAGCGGGAGGAGTCCAAGAGACCCAGTACTTC
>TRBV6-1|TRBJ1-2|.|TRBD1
CASSPGQGNYGYTF
TGTGCCAGTAGCCCGGGACAGGGGAACTATGGCTACACCTTC
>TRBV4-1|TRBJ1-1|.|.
CASSQMGGNKNTEAFF
TGCGCCAGCAGCCAAATGGGTGGGAACAAAAACACTGAAGCTTTCTTT
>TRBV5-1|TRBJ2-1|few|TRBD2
CASTREGGYNEQFF
TGCGCCAGCACCCGGGAGGGGGGCTACAATGAGCAGTTCTTC
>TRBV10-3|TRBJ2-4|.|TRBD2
CAISESPLRTSGLTLAKNIQYF
TGTGCCATCAGTGAGTCCCCCCTAAGGACTAGCGGACTCACCCTAGCCAAAAACATTCAGTACTTC
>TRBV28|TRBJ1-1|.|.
CASSTNTANTEAFF
TGTGCCAGCAGTACCAATACAGCGAACACTGAAGCTTTCTTT
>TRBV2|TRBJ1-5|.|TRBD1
CASGVRGNQPQHF
TGTGCCAGCGGGGTCAGGGGGAATCAGCCCCAGCATTTT